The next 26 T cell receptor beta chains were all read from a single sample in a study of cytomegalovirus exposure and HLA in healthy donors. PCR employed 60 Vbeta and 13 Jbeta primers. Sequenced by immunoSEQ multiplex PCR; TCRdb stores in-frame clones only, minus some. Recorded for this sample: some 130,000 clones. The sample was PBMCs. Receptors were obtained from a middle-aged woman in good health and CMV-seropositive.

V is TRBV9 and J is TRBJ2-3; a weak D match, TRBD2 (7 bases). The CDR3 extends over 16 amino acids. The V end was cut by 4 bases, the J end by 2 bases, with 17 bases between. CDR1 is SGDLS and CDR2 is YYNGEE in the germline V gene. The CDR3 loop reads CASSPRGGDYTDTQYF. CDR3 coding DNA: TGTGCCAGCAGCCCGAGGGGGGGAGACTACACAGATACGCAGTATTTT.

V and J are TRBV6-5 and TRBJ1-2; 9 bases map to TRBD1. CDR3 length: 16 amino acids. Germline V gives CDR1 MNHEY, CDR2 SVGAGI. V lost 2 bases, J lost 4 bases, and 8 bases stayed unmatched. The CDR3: CASSYPDRGFGYGYTF. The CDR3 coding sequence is TGTGCCAGCAGTTACCCTGACAGGGGGTTTGGCTATGGCTACACCTTC.

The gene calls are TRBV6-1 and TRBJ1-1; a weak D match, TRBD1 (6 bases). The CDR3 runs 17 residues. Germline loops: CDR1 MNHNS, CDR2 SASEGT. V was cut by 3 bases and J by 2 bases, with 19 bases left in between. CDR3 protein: CASSDPTRTVFNTEAFF. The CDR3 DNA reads TGTGCCAGCAGTGACCCAACAAGGACAGTTTTCAACACTGAAGCTTTCTTT.

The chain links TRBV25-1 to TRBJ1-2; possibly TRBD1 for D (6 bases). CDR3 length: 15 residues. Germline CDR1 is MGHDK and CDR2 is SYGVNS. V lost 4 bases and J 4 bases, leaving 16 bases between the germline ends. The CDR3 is CASSGRGQSFYGYTF. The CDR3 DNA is TGTGCCAGCAGTGGCAGAGGACAGTCCTTCTATGGCTACACCTTC.

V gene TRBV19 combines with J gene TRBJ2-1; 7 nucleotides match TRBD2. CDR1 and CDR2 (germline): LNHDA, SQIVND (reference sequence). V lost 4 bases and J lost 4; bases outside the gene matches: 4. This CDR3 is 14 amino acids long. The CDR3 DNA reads TGTGCCAGTAGTAGCTCTAGCGGTTACAATGAGCAGTTCTTC. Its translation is CASSSSSGYNEQFF.

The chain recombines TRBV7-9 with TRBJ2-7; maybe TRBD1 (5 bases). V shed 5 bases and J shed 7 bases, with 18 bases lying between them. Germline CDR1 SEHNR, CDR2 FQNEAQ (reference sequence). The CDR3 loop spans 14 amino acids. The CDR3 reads CASSLEEAPGEQYF. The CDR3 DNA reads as TGTGCCAGCAGCCTAGAAGAGGCGCCAGGGGAGCAGTACTTC.

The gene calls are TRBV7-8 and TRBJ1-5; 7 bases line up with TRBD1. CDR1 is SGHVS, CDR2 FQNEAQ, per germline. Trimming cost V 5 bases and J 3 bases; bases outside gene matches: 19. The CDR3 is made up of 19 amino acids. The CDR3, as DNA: TGTGCCAGCAGCCCAGGGGGGACAGTGGTGGTGGGACACAATCAGCCCCAGCATTTT. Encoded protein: CASSPGGTVVVGHNQPQHF.

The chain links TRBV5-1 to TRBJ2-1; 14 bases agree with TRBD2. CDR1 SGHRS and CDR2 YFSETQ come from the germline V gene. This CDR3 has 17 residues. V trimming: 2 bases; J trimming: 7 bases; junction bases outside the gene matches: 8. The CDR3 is CASSLFSGLAGGNEQFF. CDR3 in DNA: TGCGCCAGCAGCTTATTTTCAGGACTAGCGGGAGGTAATGAGCAGTTCTTC.

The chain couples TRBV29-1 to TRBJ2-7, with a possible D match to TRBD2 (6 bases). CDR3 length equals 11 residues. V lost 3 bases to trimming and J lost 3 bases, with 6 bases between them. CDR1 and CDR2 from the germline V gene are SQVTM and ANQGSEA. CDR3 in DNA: TGCAGCGTTGACGGGGGCTACGAGCAGTACTTC. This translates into CSVDGGYEQYF.

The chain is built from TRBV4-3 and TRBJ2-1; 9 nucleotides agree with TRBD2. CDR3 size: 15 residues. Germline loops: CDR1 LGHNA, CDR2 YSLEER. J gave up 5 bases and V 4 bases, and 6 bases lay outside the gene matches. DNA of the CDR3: TGCGCCAGCAGCCCCCTCGGACTAGCGAACAATGAGCAGTTCTTC. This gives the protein CASSPLGLANNEQFF.

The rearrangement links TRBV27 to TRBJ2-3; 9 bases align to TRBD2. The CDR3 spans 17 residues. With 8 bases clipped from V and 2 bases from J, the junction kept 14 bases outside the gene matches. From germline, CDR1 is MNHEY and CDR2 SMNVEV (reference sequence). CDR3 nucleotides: TGTGCCAGCGGGTGGACTAGCGCGAGACCATACACAGATACGCAGTATTTT. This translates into CASGWTSARPYTDTQYF.

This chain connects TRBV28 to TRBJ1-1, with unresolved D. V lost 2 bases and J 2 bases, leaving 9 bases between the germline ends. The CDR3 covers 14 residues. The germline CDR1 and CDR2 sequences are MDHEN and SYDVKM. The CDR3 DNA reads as TGTGCCAGCAGTTTACTTGGACTTAACACTGAAGCTTTCTTT. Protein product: CASSLLGLNTEAFF.

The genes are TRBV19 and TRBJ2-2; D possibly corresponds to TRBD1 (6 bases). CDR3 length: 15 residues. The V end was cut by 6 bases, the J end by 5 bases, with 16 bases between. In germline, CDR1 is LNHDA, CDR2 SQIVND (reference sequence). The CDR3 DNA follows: TGTGCCAGTAGGCGGGCGGCAGGGGAGACCGGGGAGCTGTTTTTT. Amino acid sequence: CASRRAAGETGELFF.

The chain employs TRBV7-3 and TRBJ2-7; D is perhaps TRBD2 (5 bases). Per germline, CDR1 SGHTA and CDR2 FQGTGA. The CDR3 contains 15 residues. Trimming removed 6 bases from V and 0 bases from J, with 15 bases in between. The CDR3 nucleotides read TGTGCCAGCAGTCCGACCGGGGATTACTCCTACGAGCAGTACTTC. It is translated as CASSPTGDYSYEQYF.

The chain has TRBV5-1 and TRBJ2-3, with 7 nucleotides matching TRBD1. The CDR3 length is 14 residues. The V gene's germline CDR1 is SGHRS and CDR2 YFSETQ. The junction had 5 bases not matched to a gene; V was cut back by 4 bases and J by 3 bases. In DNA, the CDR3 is TGCGCCAGCAGCCACACAGGGGTAACAGATACGCAGTATTTT. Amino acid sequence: CASSHTGVTDTQYF. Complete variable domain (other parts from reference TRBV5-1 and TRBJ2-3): KAGVTQTPRYLIKTRGQQVTLSCSPISGHRSVSWYQQTPGQGLQFLFEYFSETQRNKGNFPGRFSGRQFSNSRSEMNVSTLELGDSALYLCASSHTGVTDTQYFGPGTRLTVL.

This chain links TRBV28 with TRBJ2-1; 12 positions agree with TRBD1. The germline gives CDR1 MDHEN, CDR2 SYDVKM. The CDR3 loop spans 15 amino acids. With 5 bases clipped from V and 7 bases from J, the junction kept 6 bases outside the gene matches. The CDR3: CASSAQGQGANEQFF. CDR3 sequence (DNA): TGTGCCAGCAGTGCCCAGGGACAGGGGGCGAATGAGCAGTTCTTC. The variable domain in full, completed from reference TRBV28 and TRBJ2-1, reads DVKVTQSSRYLVKRTGEKVFLECVQDMDHENMFWYRQDPGLGLRLIYFSYDVKMKEKGDIPEGYSVSREKKERFSLILESASTNQTSMYLCASSAQGQGANEQFFGPGTRLTVL.

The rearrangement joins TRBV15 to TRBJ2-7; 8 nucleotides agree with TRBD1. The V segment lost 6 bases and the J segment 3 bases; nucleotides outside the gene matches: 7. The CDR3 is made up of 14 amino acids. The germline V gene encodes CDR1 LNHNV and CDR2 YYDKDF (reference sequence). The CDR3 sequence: CATRGQGAFYEQYF. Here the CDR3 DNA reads TGTGCCACCAGGGGGCAGGGGGCTTTCTACGAGCAGTACTTC.

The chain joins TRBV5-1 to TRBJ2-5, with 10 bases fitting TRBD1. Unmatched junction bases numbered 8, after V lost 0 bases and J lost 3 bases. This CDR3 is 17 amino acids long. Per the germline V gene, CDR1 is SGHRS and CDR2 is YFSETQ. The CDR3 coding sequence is TGCGCCAGCAGCTTGGGGGCCTCGGACAGGGGGAAAGAGACCCAGTACTTC. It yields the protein CASSLGASDRGKETQYF.

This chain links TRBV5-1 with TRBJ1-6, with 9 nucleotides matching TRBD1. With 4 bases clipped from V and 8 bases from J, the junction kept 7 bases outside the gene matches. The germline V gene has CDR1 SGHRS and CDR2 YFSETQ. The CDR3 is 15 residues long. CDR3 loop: CASSIGQGRDSPLHF. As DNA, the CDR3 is TGCGCCAGCAGCATAGGACAGGGGAGGGATTCACCCCTCCACTTT. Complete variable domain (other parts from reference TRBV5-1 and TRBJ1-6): KAGVTQTPRYLIKTRGQQVTLSCSPISGHRSVSWYQQTPGQGLQFLFEYFSETQRNKGNFPGRFSGRQFSNSRSEMNVSTLELGDSALYLCASSIGQGRDSPLHFGNGTRLTVT.

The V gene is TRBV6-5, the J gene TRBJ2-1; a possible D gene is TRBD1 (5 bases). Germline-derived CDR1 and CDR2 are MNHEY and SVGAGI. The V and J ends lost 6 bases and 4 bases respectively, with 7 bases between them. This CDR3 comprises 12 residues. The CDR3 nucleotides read TGTGCCAGCAGCAAGGGGTACAATGAGCAGTTCTTC. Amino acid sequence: CASSKGYNEQFF.

CDR3 protein: CAVGQARNSPLHF. CDR3 sequence (DNA): TGTGCCGTCGGACAGGCTAGAAATTCACCCCTCCACTTT. J is TRBJ1-6 and V is TRBV10-3; TRBD1 matches 7 bases. Trimming at V came to 11 bases and at J to 7 bases, leaving 8 bases not matched to a gene. CDR1 is ENHRY, CDR2 SYGVKD, per germline. The CDR3 contains 13 residues.

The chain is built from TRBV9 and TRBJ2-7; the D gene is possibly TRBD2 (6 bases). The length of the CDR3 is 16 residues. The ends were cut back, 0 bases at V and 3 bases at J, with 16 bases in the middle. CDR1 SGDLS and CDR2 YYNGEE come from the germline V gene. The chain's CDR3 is CASSVGGVGGDYEQYF. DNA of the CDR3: TGTGCCAGCAGCGTAGGGGGGGTAGGAGGGGACTACGAGCAGTACTTC. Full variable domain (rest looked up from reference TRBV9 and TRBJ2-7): DSGVTQTPKHLITATGQRVTLRCSPRSGDLSVYWYQQSLDQGLQFLIQYYNGEERAKGNILERFSAQQFPDLHSELNLSSLELGDSALYFCASSVGGVGGDYEQYFGPGTRLTVT.

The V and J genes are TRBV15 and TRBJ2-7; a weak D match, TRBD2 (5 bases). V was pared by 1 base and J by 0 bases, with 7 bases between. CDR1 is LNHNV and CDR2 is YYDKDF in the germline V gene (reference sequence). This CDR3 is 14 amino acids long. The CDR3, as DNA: TGTGCCACCAGCAGAGCGGGGAGCTCCTACGAGCAGTACTTC. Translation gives CATSRAGSSYEQYF.

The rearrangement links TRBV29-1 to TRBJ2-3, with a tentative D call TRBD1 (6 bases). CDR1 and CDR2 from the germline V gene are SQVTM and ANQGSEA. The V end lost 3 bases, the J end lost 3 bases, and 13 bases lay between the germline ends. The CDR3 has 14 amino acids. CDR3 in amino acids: CSVDPTGSTDTQYF. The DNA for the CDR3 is TGCAGCGTTGATCCGACAGGATCAACAGATACGCAGTATTTT.

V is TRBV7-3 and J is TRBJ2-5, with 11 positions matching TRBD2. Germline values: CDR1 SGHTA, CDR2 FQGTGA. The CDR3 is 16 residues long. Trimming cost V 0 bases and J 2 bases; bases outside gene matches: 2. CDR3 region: CASSLTGTSGQETQYF. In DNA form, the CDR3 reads TGTGCCAGCAGCTTAACGGGGACTAGCGGACAAGAGACCCAGTACTTC. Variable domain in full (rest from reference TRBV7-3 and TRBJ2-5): GAGVSQTPSNKVTEKGKYVELRCDPISGHTALYWYRQSLGQGPEFLIYFQGTGAADDSGLPNDRFFAVRPEGSVSTLKIQRTERGDSAVYLCASSLTGTSGQETQYFGPGTRLLVL.

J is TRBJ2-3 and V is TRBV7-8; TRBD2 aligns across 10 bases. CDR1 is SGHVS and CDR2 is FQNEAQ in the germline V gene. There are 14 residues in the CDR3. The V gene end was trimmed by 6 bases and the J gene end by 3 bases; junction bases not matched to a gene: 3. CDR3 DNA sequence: TGTGCCAGCAGAACTAGCGGGAAGACAGATACGCAGTATTTT. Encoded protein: CASRTSGKTDTQYF.